Listed here are 26 T cell receptor beta chains from one sample, sequenced in a study of T cell changes during pregnancy in multiple sclerosis. Here immunoSEQ multiplex PCR was the method, and the copy in TCRdb shows in-frame clones only, minus some. The sample yields about 40,000 clones, 90% to 95% seen once. The sequencing here drew on CD8+ T cells from peripheral blood mononuclear cells, taken before pregnancy. The origin of the receptors is a female donor with multiple sclerosis, enrolled in a pregnancy study.

The V gene is TRBV2, the J gene TRBJ2-1; D is possibly TRBD2 (5 bases). V was cut by 3 bases and J by 12 bases, with 21 bases left in between. The CDR3 contains 15 residues. Germline V gene lookup returns CDR1 SNHLY and CDR2 FYNNEI. The CDR3 DNA follows: TGTGCCAGCAGTGATGGGTCTAGCCCTGGACCGTTGCAGTTCTTC. Its translation: CASSDGSSPGPLQFF.

The J gene is TRBJ2-5, the V gene TRBV5-4; possible D gene TRBD2, 6 bases. The CDR3 covers 16 residues. V lost 2 bases and J 0 bases, leaving 14 bases between the germline ends. CDR1 is SGHNT and CDR2 is YYREEE in the germline V gene (reference sequence). CDR3 residues: CASSFGSGSYQETQYF. CDR3 nucleotide sequence: TGTGCCAGCAGCTTCGGTTCCGGGAGTTACCAAGAGACCCAGTACTTC.

This chain uses TRBV5-1 with TRBJ2-5, with D perhaps TRBD2 (5 bases). The J call may be in error: the DNA end matches TRBJ2-7 better. Germline-derived CDR1 and CDR2 are SGHRS and YFSETQ. The CDR3 sequence is 15 residues long. CDR3 bases: TGCGCCAGCAGCCTGGAGGCGCTGAACGCGGCCGAGCAGTACTTC. Protein: CASSLEALNAAEQYF.

V is TRBV4-3 and J is TRBJ2-1; TRBD2 agrees at 8 bases. This CDR3 is built from 15 residues. V lost 0 bases to trimming and J lost 3 bases; unmatched junction nucleotides: 1. Germline loops: CDR1 LGHNA, CDR2 YSLEER. CDR3 sequence reads: CASSQEAGDYNEQFF. The DNA of the CDR3 is TGCGCCAGCAGCCAAGAAGCGGGGGACTACAATGAGCAGTTCTTC.

The chain links TRBV5-8 to TRBJ2-1; weak D call: TRBD2 (5 bases). The CDR3 covers 14 residues. Germline V gives CDR1 SGHTS, CDR2 YDEGEE. Trimming pared 4 bases from V and 5 bases from J, leaving 13 bases between. The chain's CDR3 is CASSLNSADNEQFF. In DNA, the CDR3 is TGTGCCAGCAGCCTTAATAGCGCGGACAATGAGCAGTTCTTC.

V usage is TRBV7-2 and J usage is TRBJ2-7, with 7 bases that match TRBD1. The ends lost 4 bases at V and 0 bases at J; junction bases unmatched: 9. Germline V gene lookup returns CDR1 SGHTA and CDR2 FQGNSA. The CDR3 has 16 residues. In DNA form, the CDR3 reads TGTGCCAGCAGCTCGAGGGCGGACAGGAGCTCCTACGAGCAGTACTTC. Its translation: CASSSRADRSSYEQYF.

The rearrangement links TRBV27 to TRBJ2-5; possible D gene TRBD2, 6 bases. Germline CDR1 reads MNHEY; CDR2 reads SMNVEV (reference sequence). The V gene lost 3 bases and the J gene lost 2 bases, with 13 bases spanning the gap. The CDR3 contains 15 residues. CDR3 in DNA: TGTGCCAGCAGTTTGGCAGGCGGGGCTCAAGAGACCCAGTACTTC. It specifies CASSLAGGAQETQYF.

This clone came up once. The rearrangement links TRBV7-8 to TRBJ1-2; possibly TRBD1 for D (5 bases). The germline V gene has CDR1 SGHVS and CDR2 FQNEAQ. The CDR3 loop spans 17 amino acids. Trimming stripped 2 bases from V and 0 bases from J, with 16 bases between. As DNA, the CDR3 is TGTGCCAGCAGCTTATATTCCGGGGGGACTACTAACTATGGCTACACCTTC. It codes for CASSLYSGGTTNYGYTF. The full variable domain, completed using reference TRBV7-8 and TRBJ1-2, is GAGVSQSPRYKVAKRGQDVALRCDPISGHVSLFWYQQALGQGPEFLTYFQNEAQLDKSGLPSDRFFAERPEGSVSTLKIQRTQQEDSAVYLCASSLYSGGTTNYGYTFGSGTRLTVV.

A note on this clone: An end of the junction does not agree with germline; a read error may underlie this. The V gene is TRBV7-7, the J gene TRBJ2-5; D perhaps matches TRBD1 (6 bases). This CDR3 has 15 amino acids. The germline V gene encodes CDR1 SSHAT and CDR2 FNYEAQ (reference sequence). As DNA, the CDR3 is TGTGCTAGCAGCTTAGCCCCAGGGGAACAAGAGACCCAGTACTTC. Protein product: CASSLAPGEQETQYF.

V and J are TRBV2 and TRBJ1-1; 9 nucleotides align to TRBD1. This CDR3 region has 13 residues. V dropped 9 bases and J dropped 1; count of bases not matched to a gene: 3. Germline CDR1 SNHLY, CDR2 FYNNEI. CDR3 amino acids: CARGTGRNTEAFF. The CDR3 DNA reads as TGTGCCAGGGGGACAGGGCGGAACACTGAAGCTTTCTTT.

Here the CDR3 reads CASSTPLAGGDNEQFF. The CDR3 DNA sequence: TGTGCCAGCAGCACACCTTTAGCGGGAGGAGACAATGAGCAGTTCTTC. The V and J genes are TRBV28 and TRBJ2-1, with 10 bases lining up with TRBD2. Germline CDR1 MDHEN, CDR2 SYDVKM. CDR3 length equals 16 residues. V lost 6 bases, J lost 5 bases, and 10 bases stayed unmatched.

This chain uses TRBV4-1 with TRBJ2-1; D is unresolved. This CDR3 region has 13 residues. Trimming pared 3 bases from V and 6 bases from J, leaving 9 bases between. Germline CDR1 and CDR2: MGHRA and YSYEKL. The CDR3 loop is CASSHKAGNEQFF. CDR3 bases: TGCGCCAGCAGCCATAAAGCCGGCAATGAGCAGTTCTTC.

The chain links TRBV9 to TRBJ1-1; D uncertain. The CDR3 runs 15 residues. Germline CDR1 reads SGDLS; CDR2 reads YYNGEE. V shed 2 bases and J shed 0 bases, with 11 bases lying between them. The CDR3 region is CASSVPRVMNTEAFF. The CDR3, as DNA: TGTGCCAGCAGCGTGCCGAGGGTCATGAACACTGAAGCTTTCTTT.

The chain joins TRBV6-1 to TRBJ2-5; 10 bases agree with TRBD2. CDR3 length: 18 residues. Unmatched junction bases numbered 13, after V lost 4 bases and J lost 2 bases. From germline, CDR1 is MNHNS and CDR2 SASEGT. The CDR3 DNA sequence: TGTGCCAGCAGTGGTGGGCCGGGACTAGCGCTTTCTCAAGAGACCCAGTACTTC. Translating it yields CASSGGPGLALSQETQYF.

The rearrangement links TRBV10-3 to TRBJ2-2, with TRBD1 matching 7 bases. Germline-derived CDR1 and CDR2 are ENHRY and SYGVKD. V lost 7 bases and J lost 7; bases outside the gene matches: 0. The CDR3 has 11 residues. In DNA form, the CDR3 reads TGTGCCATCACAGGGGGCGGGGAGCTGTTTTTT. This encodes CAITGGGELFF.

V and J are TRBV7-9 and TRBJ2-3; 8 bases are a match to TRBD1. Losses at the gene ends were 5 bases for V and 2 bases for J; bases not matched to a gene: 9. Per germline, CDR1 SEHNR and CDR2 FQNEAQ (reference sequence). CDR3 size: 16 residues. The CDR3: CASSTRQGSYTDTQYF. As DNA, the CDR3 is TGTGCCAGCAGCACCAGACAGGGGAGCTACACAGATACGCAGTATTTT. Full variable domain (rest looked up from reference TRBV7-9 and TRBJ2-3): DTGVSQNPRHKITKRGQNVTFRCDPISEHNRLYWYRQTLGQGPEFLTYFQNEAQLEKSRLLSDRFSAERPKGSFSTLEIQRTEQGDSAMYLCASSTRQGSYTDTQYFGPGTRLTVL.

This chain uses TRBV7-8 with TRBJ2-3; unclear D gene. The CDR3 is made up of 14 amino acids. CDR1 is SGHVS, CDR2 FQNEAQ, per germline. V lost 1 base and J 3 bases, leaving 8 bases between the germline ends. The CDR3 is CASSLELGTDTQYF. The DNA of the CDR3 is TGTGCCAGCAGCTTAGAGCTAGGAACAGATACGCAGTATTTT.

This chain joins TRBV30 and TRBJ2-1, with TRBD1 identical over 7 bases. Unmatched junction bases numbered 22, after V lost 1 base and J lost 7 bases. The CDR3 consists of 19 residues. Germline V lookup: CDR1 GTSNPN, CDR2 SVGIG (reference sequence). The chain's CDR3 is CAWSGTTLPGQAYRNEQFF. In nucleotides, the CDR3 is TGTGCCTGGAGTGGAACAACTCTTCCCGGACAGGCGTACCGTAATGAGCAGTTCTTC.

The sample holds one count of this clone. This chain joins TRBV27 and TRBJ2-7; D may be TRBD2 (6 bases). The CDR3 has 14 amino acids. V was trimmed by 3 bases and J by 3 bases, leaving 12 bases between them. Germline V lookup: CDR1 MNHEY, CDR2 SMNVEV (reference sequence). This chain's CDR3 is CASSFAGFGYEQYF. As DNA, the CDR3 is TGTGCCAGCAGTTTTGCGGGGTTCGGCTACGAGCAGTACTTC.

This chain connects TRBV19 to TRBJ2-5, with TRBD1 as a possible D gene (5 bases). This CDR3 contains 15 residues. The V gene's germline CDR1 is LNHDA and CDR2 SQIVND (reference sequence). V lost 3 bases and J lost 3, with 14 bases in between. CDR3 loop: CASSISLIREETQYF. CDR3 DNA: TGTGCCAGTAGTATTTCGCTCATCAGGGAAGAGACCCAGTACTTC.

V usage is TRBV4-1 and J usage is TRBJ1-2, with D possibly TRBD1 on 5 matching bases. V was cut by 0 bases and J by 0 bases, with 8 bases left in between. Germline CDR1 MGHRA, CDR2 YSYEKL. This CDR3 spans 15 amino acids. Here the CDR3 DNA reads TGCGCCAGCAGCCAAGACAGACAGCCTAACTATGGCTACACCTTC. It yields the protein CASSQDRQPNYGYTF.

CDR3 region: CASSVGRNYGYTF. As DNA, the CDR3 is TGTGCCAGCAGTGTCGGGAGGAACTATGGCTACACCTTC. The chain is built from TRBV25-1 and TRBJ1-2; no clear D. Between the trimmed V and J ends, which lost 4 bases and 2 bases, there was a span of 8 bases. CDR1 and CDR2 from the germline V gene are MGHDK and SYGVNS. This CDR3 comprises 13 residues.

The CDR3, as DNA: TGCAGCGTGGGAACAGGGAGTAAACTGTTTTTT. The encoded protein is CSVGTGSKLFF. The chain combines TRBV29-1 with TRBJ1-4; the D gene is possibly TRBD1 (6 bases). The germline V gene has CDR1 SQVTM and CDR2 ANQGSEA. V lost 6 bases to trimming and J lost 11 bases, with 13 bases between them. The CDR3 consists of 11 residues.

The V call is TRBV5-4, the J call TRBJ2-5; unclear D gene. Deletions cut 3 bases from V and 0 bases from J, with 9 bases between. Germline V gives CDR1 SGHNT, CDR2 YYREEE (reference sequence). The CDR3 has 14 residues. The CDR3: CASSSSTNQETQYF. CDR3 in DNA: TGTGCCAGCAGCTCAAGCACCAACCAAGAGACCCAGTACTTC.

The chain combines TRBV14 with TRBJ2-7, with D maybe TRBD1 (6 bases). The ends were cut back, 6 bases at V and 2 bases at J, with 14 bases in the middle. CDR1 SGHDN and CDR2 FVKESK come from the germline V gene. The CDR3 covers 14 residues. CDR3 protein: CASSRSGQTYEQYF. CDR3 nucleotides: TGTGCCAGCAGTCGTTCAGGACAGACCTACGAGCAGTACTTC. Complete variable domain (other parts from reference TRBV14 and TRBJ2-7): EAGVTQFPSHSVIEKGQTVTLRCDPISGHDNLYWYRRVMGKEIKFLLHFVKESKQDESGMPNNRFLAERTGGTYSTLKVQPAELEDSGVYFCASSRSGQTYEQYFGPGTRLTVT.

V gene TRBV7-8 combines with J gene TRBJ1-2; 9 nucleotides match TRBD1. The CDR3 has 17 residues. Germline CDR1 reads SGHVS; CDR2 reads FQNEAQ. Unmatched junction bases numbered 10, after V lost 1 base and J lost 4 bases. The CDR3, as DNA: TGTGCCAGCAGCTTAGAGGCGACAGGGGGAGCCGGCTATGGCTACACCTTC. It yields the protein CASSLEATGGAGYGYTF.